In this sample, the clone carrying this T cell receptor (beta chain) turned up a few times. The target antigen is unknown. This sample was taken from a study of shared clonotypes between healthy human individuals. Findings of the study overall: About 5% of naive CD4 clonotypes were shared across a few donors. Naive subsets typically showed greater estimated richness than memory subsets.

The CDR3 runs 13 residues. Germline V gene lookup returns CDR1 SNHLY and CDR2 FYNNEI. After removal of 8 bases from V and 1 base from J, the junction contained 4 bases not matched to a gene. This table comes from immunoSEQ multiplex PCR, and its TCRdb copy is limited to in-frame clones, with some not included. The sample records 730,000 or so clones, approximately 79% being singletons. Specimen: memory CD4+ T cells sorted from blood. Subset of the sample: CD45RA-negative fraction. This chain joins TRBV2 and TRBJ1-1; 7 bases line up with TRBD1. This receptor was taken from a woman aged 30 to 39 in good health. The CDR3 spells CASEQGRNTEAFF. DNA for the CDR3: TGTGCCAGCGAACAGGGGCGGAACACTGAAGCTTTCTTT.